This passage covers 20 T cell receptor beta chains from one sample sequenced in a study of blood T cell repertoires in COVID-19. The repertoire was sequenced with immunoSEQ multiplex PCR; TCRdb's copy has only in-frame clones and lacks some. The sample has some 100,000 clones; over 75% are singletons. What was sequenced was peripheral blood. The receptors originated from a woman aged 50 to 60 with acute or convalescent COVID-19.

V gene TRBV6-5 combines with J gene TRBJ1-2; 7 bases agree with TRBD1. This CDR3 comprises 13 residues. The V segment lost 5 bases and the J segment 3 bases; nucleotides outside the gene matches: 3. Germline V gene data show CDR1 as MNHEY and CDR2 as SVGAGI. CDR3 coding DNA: TGTGCCAGCAGTAGGGGACAGTACTATGGCTACACCTTC. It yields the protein CASSRGQYYGYTF.

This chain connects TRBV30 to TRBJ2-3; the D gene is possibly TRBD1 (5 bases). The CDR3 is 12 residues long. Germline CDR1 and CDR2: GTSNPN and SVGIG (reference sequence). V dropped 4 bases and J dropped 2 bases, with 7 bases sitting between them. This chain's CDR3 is CAWTGSTDTQYF. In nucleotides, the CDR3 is TGTGCCTGGACAGGGTCCACAGATACGCAGTATTTT.

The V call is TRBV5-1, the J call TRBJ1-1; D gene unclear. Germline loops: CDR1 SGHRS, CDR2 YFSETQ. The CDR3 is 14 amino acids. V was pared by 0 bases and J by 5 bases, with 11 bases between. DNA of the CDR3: TGCGCCAGCAGCTTGGGGACTCCAGGTACTGAAGCTTTCTTT. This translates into CASSLGTPGTEAFF.

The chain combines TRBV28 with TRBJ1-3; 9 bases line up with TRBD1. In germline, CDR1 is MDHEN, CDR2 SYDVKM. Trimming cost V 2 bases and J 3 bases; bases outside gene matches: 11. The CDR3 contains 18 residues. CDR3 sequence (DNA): TGTGCCAGCAGTTTACCCGGGGACAGGGATAGCCATGGAAACACCATATATTTT. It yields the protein CASSLPGDRDSHGNTIYF.

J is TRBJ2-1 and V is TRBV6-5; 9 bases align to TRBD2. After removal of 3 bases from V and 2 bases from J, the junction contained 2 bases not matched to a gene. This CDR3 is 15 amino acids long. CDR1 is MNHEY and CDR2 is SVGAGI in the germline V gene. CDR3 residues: CASSYSGGTYNEQFF. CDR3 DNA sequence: TGTGCCAGCAGTTATAGCGGGGGCACCTACAATGAGCAGTTCTTC.

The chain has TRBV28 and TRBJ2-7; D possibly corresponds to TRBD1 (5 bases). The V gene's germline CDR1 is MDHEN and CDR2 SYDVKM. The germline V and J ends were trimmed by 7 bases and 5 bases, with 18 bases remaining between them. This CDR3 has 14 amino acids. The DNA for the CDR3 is TGTGCCAGCACCGCCCGTCCCAGGGAACACGAGCAGTACTTC. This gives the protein CASTARPREHEQYF.

CDR3 coding DNA: TGTGCCAGCTCACCACCGTGGCAGGAGGAAGAGACCCAGTACTTC. Protein sequence: CASSPPWQEEETQYF. This rearrangement joins TRBV18 to TRBJ2-5; maybe TRBD2 (5 bases). Trimming took off 0 bases at V and 3 bases at J, with 11 bases between the two ends. The CDR3 spans 15 residues. Germline assignment: CDR1 KGHSH and CDR2 LQKENI.

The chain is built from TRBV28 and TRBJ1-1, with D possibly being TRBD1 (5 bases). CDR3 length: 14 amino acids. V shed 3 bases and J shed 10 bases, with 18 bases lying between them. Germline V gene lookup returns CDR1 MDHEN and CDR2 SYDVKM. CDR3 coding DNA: TGTGCCAGCAGTTTCGGCGGGGCCTTACTGCGAGCTTTCTTT. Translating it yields CASSFGGALLRAFF.

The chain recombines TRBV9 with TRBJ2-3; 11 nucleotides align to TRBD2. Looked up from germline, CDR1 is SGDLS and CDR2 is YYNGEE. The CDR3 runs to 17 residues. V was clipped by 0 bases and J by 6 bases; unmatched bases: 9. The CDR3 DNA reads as TGTGCCAGCAGCGTAGACGGGACTAGCGGAGTCCTGGATACGCAGTATTTT. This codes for CASSVDGTSGVLDTQYF.

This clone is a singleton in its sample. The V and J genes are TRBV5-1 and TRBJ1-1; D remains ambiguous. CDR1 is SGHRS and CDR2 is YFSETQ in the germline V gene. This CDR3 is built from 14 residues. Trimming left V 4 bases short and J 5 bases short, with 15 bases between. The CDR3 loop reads CASSVAAATTEAFF. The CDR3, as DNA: TGCGCCAGCAGCGTAGCGGCGGCTACTACTGAAGCTTTCTTT.

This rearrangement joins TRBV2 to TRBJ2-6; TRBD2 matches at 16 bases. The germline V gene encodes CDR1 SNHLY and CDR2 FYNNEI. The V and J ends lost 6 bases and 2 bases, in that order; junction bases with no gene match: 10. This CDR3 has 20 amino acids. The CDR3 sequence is CASRPRPGLAGGAGANVLTF. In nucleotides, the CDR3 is TGTGCCAGCAGACCCCGACCGGGACTAGCGGGGGGGGCTGGGGCCAACGTCCTGACTTTC. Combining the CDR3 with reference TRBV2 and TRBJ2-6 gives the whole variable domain EPEVTQTPSHQVTQMGQEVILRCVPISNHLYFYWYRQILGQKVEFLVSFYNNEISEKSEIFDDQFSVERPDGSNFTLKIRSTKLEDSAMYFCASRPRPGLAGGAGANVLTFGAGSRLTVL.

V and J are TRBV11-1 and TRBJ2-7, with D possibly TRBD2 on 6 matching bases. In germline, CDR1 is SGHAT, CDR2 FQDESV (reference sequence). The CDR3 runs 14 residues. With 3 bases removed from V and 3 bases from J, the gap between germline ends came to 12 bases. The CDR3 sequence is CASSLGGSFYEQYF. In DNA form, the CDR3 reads TGTGCCAGCAGCTTGGGGGGTTCCTTCTACGAGCAGTACTTC. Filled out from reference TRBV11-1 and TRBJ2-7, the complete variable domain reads EAEVAQSPRYKITEKSQAVAFWCDPISGHATLYWYRQILGQGPELLVQFQDESVVDDSQLPKDRFSAERLKGVDSTLKIQPAELGDSAMYLCASSLGGSFYEQYFGPGTRLTVT.

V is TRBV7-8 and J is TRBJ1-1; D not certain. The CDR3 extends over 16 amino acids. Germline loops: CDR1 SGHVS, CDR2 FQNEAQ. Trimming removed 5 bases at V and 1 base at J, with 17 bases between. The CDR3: CASSPALGVPNTEAFF. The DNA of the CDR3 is TGTGCCAGCAGCCCCGCCCTCGGGGTCCCGAACACTGAAGCTTTCTTT.

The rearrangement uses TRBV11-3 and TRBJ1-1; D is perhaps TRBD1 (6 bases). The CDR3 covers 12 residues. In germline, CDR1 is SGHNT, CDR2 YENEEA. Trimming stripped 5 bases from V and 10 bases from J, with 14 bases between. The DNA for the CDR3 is TGTGCCAGCAGCCCCCGTCAGGGGAGAGCTTTCTTT. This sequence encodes CASSPRQGRAFF. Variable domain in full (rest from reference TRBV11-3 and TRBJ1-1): EAGVVQSPRYKIIEKKQPVAFWCNPISGHNTLYWYLQNLGQGPELLIRYENEEAVDDSQLPKDRFSAERLKGVDSTLKIQPAELGDSAVYLCASSPRQGRAFFGQGTRLTVV.

The CDR3 DNA reads TGTGCCAGCAGTGAGAGTACCTACGAGCAGTACTTC. Translated, it gives CASSESTYEQYF. The gene calls are TRBV25-1 and TRBJ2-7, with D uncertain. V lost 3 bases, J lost 2 bases, and 5 bases lay in between. The CDR3 loop spans 12 amino acids. Germline CDR1 reads MGHDK; CDR2 reads SYGVNS.

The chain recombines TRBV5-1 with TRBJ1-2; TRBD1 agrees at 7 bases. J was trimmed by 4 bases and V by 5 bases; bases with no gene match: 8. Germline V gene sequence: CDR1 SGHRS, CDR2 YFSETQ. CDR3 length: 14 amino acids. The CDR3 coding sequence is TGCGCCAGCAGGACAGGGATCGTCGGCTATGGCTACACCTTC. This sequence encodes CASRTGIVGYGYTF. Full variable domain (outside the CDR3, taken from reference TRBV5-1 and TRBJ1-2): KAGVTQTPRYLIKTRGQQVTLSCSPISGHRSVSWYQQTPGQGLQFLFEYFSETQRNKGNFPGRFSGRQFSNSRSEMNVSTLELGDSALYLCASRTGIVGYGYTFGSGTRLTVV.

The DNA of the CDR3 is TGTGCCAGCAGCCAGAGGGCCCTGAACACTGAAGCTTTCTTT. Its protein product is CASSQRALNTEAFF. The V gene is TRBV16, the J gene TRBJ1-1; D gene unclear. Trimming cost V 3 bases and J 0 bases, with 8 bases left between them. Germline V gene sequence: CDR1 KGHSY, CDR2 FQNENV. There are 14 residues in the CDR3.

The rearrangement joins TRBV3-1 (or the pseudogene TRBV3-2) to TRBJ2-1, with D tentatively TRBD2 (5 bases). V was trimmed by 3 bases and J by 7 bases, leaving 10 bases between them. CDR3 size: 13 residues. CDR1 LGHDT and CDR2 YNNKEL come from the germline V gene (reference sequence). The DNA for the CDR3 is TGTGCCAGCAGCCATAGGGAGAAGAATGAGCAGTTCTTC. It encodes CASSHREKNEQFF.

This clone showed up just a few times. CDR3 bases: TGCGCCAGCAGCTTTACCCCAGGGGTTGGGGATGGCTACACCTTC. Translated, it gives CASSFTPGVGDGYTF. The chain employs TRBV5-1 and TRBJ1-2; D may be TRBD1 (6 bases). This CDR3 spans 15 amino acids. Per germline, CDR1 SGHRS and CDR2 YFSETQ. V was shortened by 2 bases and J by 6 bases, with 17 bases between the two germline ends.

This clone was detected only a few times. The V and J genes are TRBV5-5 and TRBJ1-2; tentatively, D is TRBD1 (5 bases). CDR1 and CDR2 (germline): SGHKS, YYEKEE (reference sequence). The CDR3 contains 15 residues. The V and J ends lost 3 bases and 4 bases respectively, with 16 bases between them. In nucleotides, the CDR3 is TGTGCCAGCAGCTCCCCGTTGGCAGGGCTCTATGGCTACACCTTC. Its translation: CASSSPLAGLYGYTF.